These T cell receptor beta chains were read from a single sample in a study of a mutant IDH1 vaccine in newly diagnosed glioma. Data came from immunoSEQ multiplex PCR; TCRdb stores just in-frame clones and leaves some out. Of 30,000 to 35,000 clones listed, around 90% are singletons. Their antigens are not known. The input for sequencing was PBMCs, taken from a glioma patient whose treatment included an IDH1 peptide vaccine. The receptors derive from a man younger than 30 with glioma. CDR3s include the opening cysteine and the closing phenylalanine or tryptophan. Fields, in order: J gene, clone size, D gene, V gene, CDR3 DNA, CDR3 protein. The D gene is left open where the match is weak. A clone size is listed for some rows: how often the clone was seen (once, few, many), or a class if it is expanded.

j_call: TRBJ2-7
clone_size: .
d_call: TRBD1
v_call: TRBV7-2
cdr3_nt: TGTGCCAGCAGCTTGGGACAGAGCTCCTACGAGCAGTACTTC
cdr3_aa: CASSLGQSSYEQYF

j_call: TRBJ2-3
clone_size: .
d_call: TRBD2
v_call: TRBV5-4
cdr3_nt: TGTGCCAGCAGCCCGGGACTAGCGCCAGATACGCAGTATTTT
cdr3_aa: CASSPGLAPDTQYF

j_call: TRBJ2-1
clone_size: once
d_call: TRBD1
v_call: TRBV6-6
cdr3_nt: TGTGCCAGCAGTTACAAACAGGGGGCCCCGTACAATGAGCAGTTCTTC
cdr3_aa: CASSYKQGAPYNEQFF

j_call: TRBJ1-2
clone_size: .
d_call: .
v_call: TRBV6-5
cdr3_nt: TGTGCCAGCAGACCCGGGACCGGTGAGAGGGATGGCTACACCTTC
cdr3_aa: CASRPGTGERDGYTF

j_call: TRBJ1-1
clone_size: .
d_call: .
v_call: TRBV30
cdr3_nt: TGTGCCTGGAGTGTAGGGGGAAACACTGAAGCTTTCTTT
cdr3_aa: CAWSVGGNTEAFF

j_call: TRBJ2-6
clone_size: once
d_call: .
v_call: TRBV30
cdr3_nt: TGTGCCTGGAGTGTTGGGGCATCTGGGGCCAACGTCCTGACTTTC
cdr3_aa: CAWSVGASGANVLTF

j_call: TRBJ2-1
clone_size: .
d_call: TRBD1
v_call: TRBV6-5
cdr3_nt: TGTGCCAGCAATTCCGGGACAGGGTCTAACAATGAGCAGTTCTTC
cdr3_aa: CASNSGTGSNNEQFF

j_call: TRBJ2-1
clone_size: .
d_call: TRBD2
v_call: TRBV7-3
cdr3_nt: TGTGCCAGCAGTCCGGGACTAGCGGGCGTTAGCTCCTACAATGAGCAGTTCTTC
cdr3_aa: CASSPGLAGVSSYNEQFF

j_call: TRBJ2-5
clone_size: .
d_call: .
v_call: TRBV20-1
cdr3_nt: TGCAGTGCTAGATTTTTGGAGACCCAGTACTTC
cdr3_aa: CSARFLETQYF

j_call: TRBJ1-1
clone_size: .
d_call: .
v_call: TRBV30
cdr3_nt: TGTGCCTGGAGTGTCCCACCGAACACTGAAGCTTTCTTT
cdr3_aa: CAWSVPPNTEAFF

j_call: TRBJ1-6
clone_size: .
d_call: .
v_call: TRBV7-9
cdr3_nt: TGTGCCAGCAGCTCCGGTCCCCGACAAGGGCAACCCCTCCACTTT
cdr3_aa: CASSSGPRQGQPLHF

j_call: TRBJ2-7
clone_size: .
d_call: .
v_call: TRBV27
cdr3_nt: TGTGCCAGCAGTTTTGCGAGTAGCTCCTACGAGCAGTACTTC
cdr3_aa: CASSFASSSYEQYF

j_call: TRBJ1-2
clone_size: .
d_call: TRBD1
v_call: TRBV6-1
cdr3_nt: TGTGCCAACAGCAGGGGGCGAGGTTATGGCTACACCTTC
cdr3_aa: CANSRGRGYGYTF

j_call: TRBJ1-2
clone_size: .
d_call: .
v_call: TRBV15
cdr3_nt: TGTGCCACCAGCAGAGATCTAAGGGGCCGGGGTGACGGCTACACCTTC
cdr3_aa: CATSRDLRGRGDGYTF

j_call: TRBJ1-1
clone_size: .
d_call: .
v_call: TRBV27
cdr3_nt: TGTGCCAGCGGAAGACGGGTGAACACTGAAGCTTTCTTT
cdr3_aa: CASGRRVNTEAFF

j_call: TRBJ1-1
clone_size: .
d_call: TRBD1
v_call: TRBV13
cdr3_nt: TGTGCCAGCAGCTCTACAGGGGCCCTCGATGTGGCTTTCTTT
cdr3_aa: CASSSTGALDVAFF

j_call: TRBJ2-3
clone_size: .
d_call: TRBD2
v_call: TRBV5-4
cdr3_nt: TGTGCCAGCAGCCGGACTAGCGGGGCAGATACGCAGTATTTT
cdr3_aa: CASSRTSGADTQYF

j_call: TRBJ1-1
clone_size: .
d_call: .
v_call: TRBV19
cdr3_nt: TGTGCCAGTAGTGGGCAGACTAACACTGAAGCTTTCTTT
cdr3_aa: CASSGQTNTEAFF

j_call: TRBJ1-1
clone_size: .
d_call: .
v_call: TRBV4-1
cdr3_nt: TGCGCCAGCAGCCAAGCGACAGGGAACACTGAAGCTTTCTTT
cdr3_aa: CASSQATGNTEAFF

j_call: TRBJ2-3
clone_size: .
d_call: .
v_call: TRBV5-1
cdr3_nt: TGCGCCAGCAGGCGGGACTCCGCAGATACGCAGTATTTT
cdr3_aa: CASRRDSADTQYF

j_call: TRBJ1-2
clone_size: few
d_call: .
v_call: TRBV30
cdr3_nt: TGTGCCTGGAGTAGGGCCGCGACCTATGGCTACACCTTC
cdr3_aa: CAWSRAATYGYTF

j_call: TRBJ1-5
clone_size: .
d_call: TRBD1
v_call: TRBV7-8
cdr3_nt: TGTGCCAGCAGCTTGGGGACAGGGGATAGAGGTCAGCCCCAGCATTTT
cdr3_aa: CASSLGTGDRGQPQHF

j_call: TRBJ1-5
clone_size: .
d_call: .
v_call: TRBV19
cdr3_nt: TGTGCCAGTTGGGGGAGGGAAAATCAGCCCCAGCATTTT
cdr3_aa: CASWGRENQPQHF

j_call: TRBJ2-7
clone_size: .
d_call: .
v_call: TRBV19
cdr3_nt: TGTGCCAGTAGCTCGGTAGGGGGGCGAGACGAGCAGTACTTC
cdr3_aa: CASSSVGGRDEQYF

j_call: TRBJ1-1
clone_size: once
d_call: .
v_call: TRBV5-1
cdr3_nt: TGCGCCAGCAGCTTGGCCCAGGGCAGTACTGAAGCTTTCTTT
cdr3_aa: CASSLAQGSTEAFF

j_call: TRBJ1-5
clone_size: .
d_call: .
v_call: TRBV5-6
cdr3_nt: TGTGCCAGCAGCTTGGCCGGCACATACTATAGCAATCAGCCCCAGCATTTT
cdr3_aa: CASSLAGTYYSNQPQHF

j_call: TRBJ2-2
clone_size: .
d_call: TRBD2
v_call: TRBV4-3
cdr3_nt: TGCGCCAGCAGCCGCGGACTAGCGGGAACCGGGGAGCTGTTTTTT
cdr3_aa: CASSRGLAGTGELFF